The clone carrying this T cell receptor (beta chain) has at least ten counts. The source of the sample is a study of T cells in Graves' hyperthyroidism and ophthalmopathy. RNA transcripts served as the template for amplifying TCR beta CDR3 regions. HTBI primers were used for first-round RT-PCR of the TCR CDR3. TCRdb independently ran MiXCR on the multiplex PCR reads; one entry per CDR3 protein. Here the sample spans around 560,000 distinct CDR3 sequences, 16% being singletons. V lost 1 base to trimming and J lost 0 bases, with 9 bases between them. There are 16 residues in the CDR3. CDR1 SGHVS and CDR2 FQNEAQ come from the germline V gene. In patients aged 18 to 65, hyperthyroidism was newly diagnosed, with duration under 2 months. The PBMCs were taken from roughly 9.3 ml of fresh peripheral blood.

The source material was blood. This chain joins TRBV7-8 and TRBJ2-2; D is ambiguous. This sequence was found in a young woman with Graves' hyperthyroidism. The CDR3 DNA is TGTGCCAGCAGCTTAGGCGGACCCGCGAACACCGGGGAGCTGTTTTTT. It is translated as CASSLGGPANTGELFF. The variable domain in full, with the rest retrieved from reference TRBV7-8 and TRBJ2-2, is GAGVSQSPRYKVAKRGQDVALRCDPISGHVSLFWYQQALGQGPEFLTYFQNEAQLDKSGLPSDRFFAERPEGSVSTLKIQRTQQEDSAVYLCASSLGGPANTGELFFGEGSRLTVL.